This T cell receptor beta chain derives from a study of beta chain features in type 1 diabetes. The germline V and J ends were trimmed by 2 bases and 5 bases, with 13 bases remaining between them. CDR1 and CDR2 (germline): SGHNT, YYREEE (reference sequence). CDR3 length: 14 amino acids. This clone turned up a few times. Its antigen remains unknown. The isolated RNA, all of it, was reverse transcribed, so expressed TCRB transcripts were what got sequenced. TCRdb's copy holds only in-frame clones and misses some; the assay was immunoSEQ multiplex PCR. The data contain 200,000 to 300,000 clones, roughly 21% of them singletons. Study-wide findings and caveats: In every one of the four CD4+ subsets, TCRB CDR3s were moderately but significantly shorter in Type 1 diabetes patients. Insertions at VDJ junctions were less frequent in type 1 diabetes patients. These patients also deleted more nucleotides at the same junctions.

A single heparinised draw of around 0.11 L on average was taken per donor. The chain is built from TRBV5-4 and TRBJ2-5; D is possibly TRBD1 (6 bases). The sample comprised naive CD4+ T cells from blood. The TCR sequence derives from a woman aged 40 to 50 with type 1 diabetes. The CDR3 nucleotides read TGTGCCAGCAGCTTAACAGGGCTGGGGGAGACCCAGTACTTC. This encodes CASSLTGLGETQYF.